Below, 29 T cell receptor beta chains from the same sample are listed, as sequenced in a study of blood T cell repertoires in COVID-19. The assay was immunoSEQ multiplex PCR, and TCRdb's table has in-frame clones only and misses some. Here the sample spans almost 300,000 clones, roughly 89% being singletons. Sequenced material: peripheral blood. Receptors originate from a woman between 25 and 40 years old with COVID-19, enrolled during active disease.

V is TRBV27 and J is TRBJ2-2; D gene uncertain. CDR1 MNHEY and CDR2 SMNVEV come from the germline V gene (reference sequence). CDR3 length: 14 amino acids. V gave up 3 bases and J gave up 1 base, with 6 bases separating them. The DNA of the CDR3 is TGTGCCAGCAGTTTTTCACAGAACACCGGGGAGCTGTTTTTT. Its protein product is CASSFSQNTGELFF.

The chain carries TRBV3-1 (or the pseudogene TRBV3-2) and TRBJ1-5, with D maybe TRBD1 (5 bases). In germline, CDR1 is LGHDT, CDR2 YNNKEL (reference sequence). V was pared by 4 bases and J by 9 bases, with 16 bases between. CDR3 length equals 14 residues. The CDR3 spells CASSPSGGGSPQHF. DNA for the CDR3: TGTGCCAGCAGCCCAAGTGGGGGGGGATCGCCCCAGCATTTT.

A single count supports this clone. V is TRBV10-2 and J is TRBJ1-1; a weak D match, TRBD1 (5 bases). The V end lost 10 bases, the J end lost 5 bases, and 14 bases lay between the germline ends. The CDR3 covers 12 residues. CDR1 is WSHSY, CDR2 SAAADI, per germline. The CDR3 sequence: CATSLRGTEAFF. The CDR3 DNA sequence: TGCGCCACCTCCCTGCGGGGGACTGAAGCTTTCTTT.

This chain joins TRBV5-1 and TRBJ2-1; D gene ambiguous. V was shortened by 0 bases and J by 4 bases, with 8 bases between the two germline ends. The CDR3 totals 14 residues. The germline CDR1 and CDR2 sequences are SGHRS and YFSETQ. In DNA form, the CDR3 reads TGCGCCAGCAGCTTGGCCGCGGCTTACAATGAGCAGTTCTTC. This sequence encodes CASSLAAAYNEQFF.

The V and J genes are TRBV2 and TRBJ2-2; perhaps TRBD1 as D (5 bases). Germline CDR1 reads SNHLY; CDR2 reads FYNNEI. The CDR3 totals 12 residues. Trimming pared 6 bases from V and 6 bases from J, leaving 8 bases between. The CDR3 loop is CASRQGSGELFF. CDR3 bases: TGTGCCAGCAGGCAGGGTTCCGGGGAGCTGTTTTTT.

CDR3 nucleotide sequence: TGTGCCAGCAGCCGGGGTGGCAATCAGCCCCAGCATTTT. Its translation is CASSRGGNQPQHF. The chain recombines TRBV6-5 with TRBJ1-5, with no clear D. The CDR3 length is 13 residues. The ends were cut back, 6 bases at V and 2 bases at J, with 8 bases in the middle. Per the germline V gene, CDR1 is MNHEY and CDR2 is SVGAGI.

The V gene is TRBV4-1, the J gene TRBJ1-1, with 7 nucleotides matching TRBD1. Per the germline V gene, CDR1 is MGHRA and CDR2 is YSYEKL. This CDR3 contains 14 residues. V was pared by 3 bases and J by 1 base, with 2 bases of the junction left unmatched. The CDR3 DNA follows: TGCGCCAGCAGCCAGGACAGGACGAACACTGAAGCTTTCTTT. Its translation is CASSQDRTNTEAFF.

In this sample, this clone turned up a few times. The chain carries TRBV18 and TRBJ1-1; D is unresolved. The CDR3 length is 16 residues. Germline V gene lookup returns CDR1 KGHSH and CDR2 LQKENI. V was cut by 5 bases and J by 7 bases, with 23 bases left in between. The CDR3 nucleotides are TGTGCCAGCTCAATATCGGCGGCAGTCGAACGAGGTGAAGCTTTCTTT. Translated: CASSISAAVERGEAFF.

V usage is TRBV29-1 and J usage is TRBJ2-2, with TRBD2 identical over 12 bases. The V and J ends lost 7 bases and 6 bases, in that order; junction bases with no gene match: 6. Germline V gene lookup returns CDR1 SQVTM and CDR2 ANQGSEA. The CDR3 contains 14 residues. CDR3 DNA sequence: TGCAGCGCCCTAGCGGGGGGGATTCCCGGGGAGCTGTTTTTT. It codes for CSALAGGIPGELFF.

The genes are TRBV12-3 or TRBV12-4 and TRBJ1-1, with D possibly matching TRBD1 (5 bases). Trimming took 5 bases from V and 6 from J, leaving 10 bases between them. The CDR3 is made up of 12 amino acids. The CDR3 nucleotides are TGTGCCAGCAGTACAGGTATCTCTGAAGCTTTCTTT. Amino acid sequence: CASSTGISEAFF.

V is TRBV10-3 and J is TRBJ1-5; 7 nucleotides agree with TRBD1. V trimming: 6 bases; J trimming: 5 bases; junction bases outside the gene matches: 4. Germline-derived CDR1 and CDR2 are ENHRY and SYGVKD. The CDR3 covers 13 residues. CDR3 sequence: CAIRPGGDQPQHF. The CDR3 DNA is TGTGCCATCAGGCCAGGGGGTGATCAGCCCCAGCATTTT.

V gene TRBV5-6 combines with J gene TRBJ2-2; D is possibly TRBD2 (5 bases). The ends were cut back, 4 bases at V and 4 bases at J, with 14 bases in the middle. The CDR3 has 15 amino acids. Germline CDR1 is SGHDT and CDR2 is YYEEEE. The CDR3 protein is CASSVGARATGELFF. The CDR3 nucleotides are TGTGCCAGCAGCGTGGGAGCGCGGGCCACCGGGGAGCTGTTTTTT.

This clone showed up just once. The chain recombines TRBV19 with TRBJ2-5; TRBD2 matches 11 bases. V was clipped by 5 bases and J by 11 bases; unmatched bases: 7. The CDR3 has 13 amino acids. Germline V gene lookup returns CDR1 LNHDA and CDR2 SQIVND (reference sequence). Here the CDR3 reads CASSPTSGDSQYF. The DNA of the CDR3 is TGTGCCAGTAGTCCGACTAGCGGGGACTCTCAGTACTTC.

Points on this clone: Distinct nucleotide sequences in the sample also encode this CDR3. The chain uses TRBV9 and TRBJ2-4, with TRBD2 matching over 7 bases. Germline V lookup: CDR1 SGDLS, CDR2 YYNGEE. V lost 0 bases to trimming and J lost 3 bases; unmatched junction nucleotides: 6. This CDR3 has 16 residues. Written as DNA, the CDR3 is TGTGCCAGCAGCGTAGCGGGGGGTCAGGGCAAAAACATTCAGTACTTC. Amino acids: CASSVAGGQGKNIQYF.

The J gene is TRBJ1-3, the V gene TRBV29-1, with D possibly TRBD1 on 6 matching bases. Germline CDR1 SQVTM, CDR2 ANQGSEA. The CDR3 consists of 15 residues. V was pared by 5 bases and J by 0 bases, with 14 bases between. CDR3 in amino acids: CSVSGDTNSGNTIYF. CDR3 nucleotide sequence: TGCAGCGTTTCAGGGGACACGAACTCTGGAAACACCATATATTTT.

The V and J genes are TRBV5-1 and TRBJ1-2, with 7 bases lining up with TRBD1. V was clipped by 3 bases and J by 0 bases; unmatched bases: 5. Germline loops: CDR1 SGHRS, CDR2 YFSETQ. The CDR3 covers 15 residues. The CDR3 nucleotides read TGCGCCAGCAGCTCGCGACAGGGAGCTAACTATGGCTACACCTTC. Translated, it gives CASSSRQGANYGYTF.

The chain has TRBV3-1 (or the pseudogene TRBV3-2) and TRBJ1-2, with D perhaps TRBD1 (6 bases). V lost 4 bases and J lost 6, with 15 bases in between. Germline V gives CDR1 LGHDT, CDR2 YNNKEL (reference sequence). The CDR3 extends over 14 amino acids. The CDR3, as DNA: TGTGCCAGCAGCCCGAGGACAGTACATGATGGCTACACCTTC. Translated: CASSPRTVHDGYTF.

This chain connects TRBV3-1 (or the pseudogene TRBV3-2) to TRBJ2-7; 10 nucleotides agree with TRBD1. The CDR3 totals 15 residues. Germline CDR1 LGHDT, CDR2 YNNKEL (reference sequence). Unmatched junction bases numbered 8, after V lost 4 bases and J lost 5 bases. The CDR3 DNA is TGTGCCAGCAGCCGCCCGGGACAGGGGATCCACGAGCAGTACTTC. Residues: CASSRPGQGIHEQYF.

The gene calls are TRBV4-2 and TRBJ2-4, with a possible D match to TRBD2 (5 bases). CDR1 LGHNA and CDR2 YNFKEQ come from the germline V gene. V shed 5 bases and J shed 0 bases, with 11 bases lying between them. This CDR3 has 15 amino acids. In DNA, the CDR3 is TGTGCCAGCAGCGGACGAGCGGTAGCCAAAAACATTCAGTACTTC. Residues: CASSGRAVAKNIQYF.

The V and J genes are TRBV5-1 and TRBJ1-4; no definite D call. The V end lost 0 bases, the J end lost 0 bases, and 9 bases lay between the germline ends. The CDR3 has 16 residues. Looked up from germline, CDR1 is SGHRS and CDR2 is YFSETQ. The CDR3 reads CASSLDPLSTNEKLFF. For the CDR3, the DNA is TGCGCCAGCAGCTTGGATCCCTTATCAACTAATGAAAAACTGTTTTTT. Looking up the rest from reference TRBV5-1 and TRBJ1-4 gives the full variable domain: KAGVTQTPRYLIKTRGQQVTLSCSPISGHRSVSWYQQTPGQGLQFLFEYFSETQRNKGNFPGRFSGRQFSNSRSEMNVSTLELGDSALYLCASSLDPLSTNEKLFFGSGTQLSVL.

The chain recombines TRBV19 with TRBJ2-1; D is undetermined. Trimming stripped 6 bases from V and 3 bases from J, with 3 bases between. The germline V gene has CDR1 LNHDA and CDR2 SQIVND (reference sequence). The CDR3 covers 11 residues. This CDR3 reads CASSFYNEQFF. The CDR3 bases are TGTGCCAGTAGCTTCTACAATGAGCAGTTCTTC.

The chain joins TRBV21-1 to TRBJ1-1; TRBD1, the table's D call, lacks a check against the DNA. TRBV21-1 is listed as a pseudogene. This CDR3 is built from 13 residues. The CDR3 is CASSKDRNTEAFF. The CDR3 nucleotides are TGTGCCAGCAGCAAAGACAGGAACACTGAAGCTTTCTTT.

This clone was seen once. The chain is built from TRBV3-1 (or the pseudogene TRBV3-2) and TRBJ1-1; possible D gene TRBD1, 5 bases. The germline V and J ends were trimmed by 4 bases and 1 base, with 16 bases remaining between them. This CDR3 contains 16 residues. Germline CDR1 is LGHDT and CDR2 is YNNKEL (reference sequence). The CDR3 region has the DNA TGTGCCAGCAGCCTTAACTTAGGGGAGGAGAACACTGAAGCTTTCTTT. The encoded protein is CASSLNLGEENTEAFF.

The rearrangement joins TRBV27 to TRBJ2-1; TRBD2 is a possible D gene (6 bases). CDR1 is MNHEY, CDR2 SMNVEV, per germline (reference sequence). Between the trimmed V and J ends, which lost 3 bases and 7 bases, there was a span of 16 bases. This CDR3 has 15 residues. CDR3 loop: CASSLRGGVGNEQFF. For the CDR3, the DNA is TGTGCCAGCAGTTTGAGAGGCGGGGTGGGAAATGAGCAGTTCTTC.

This clone has just one count. The chain carries TRBV6-4 and TRBJ1-6, with D uncertain. The CDR3 length is 13 residues. Germline V gene sequence: CDR1 MRHNA, CDR2 SNTAGT. V was trimmed by 3 bases and J by 9 bases, leaving 9 bases between them. CDR3 amino acids: CASSEQGASPLHF. CDR3 in DNA: TGTGCCAGCAGTGAGCAAGGAGCTTCACCCCTCCACTTT.

The CDR3 DNA sequence: TGTGCCAGCAGCCATCTCATGGTCGAATCAGGAGCTTTCTTT. It yields the protein CASSHLMVESGAFF. The V call is TRBV3-1 (or the pseudogene TRBV3-2), the J call TRBJ1-1; D gene uncertain. The germline V gene has CDR1 LGHDT and CDR2 YNNKEL (reference sequence). The CDR3 length is 14 residues. The V end was cut by 3 bases, the J end by 10 bases, with 18 bases between.

V is TRBV6-5 and J is TRBJ2-5, with 8 positions matching TRBD1. In germline, CDR1 is MNHEY, CDR2 SVGAGI. This CDR3 is built from 13 residues. Trimming removed 6 bases from V and 4 bases from J; junction bases left unmatched: 4. CDR3 amino acids: CASRRQGPETQYF. The CDR3 coding sequence is TGTGCCAGCAGGCGACAGGGGCCAGAGACCCAGTACTTC.

The V and J genes are TRBV30 and TRBJ1-4; 9 bases align to TRBD1. The CDR3 spans 13 residues. V lost 8 bases to trimming and J lost 7 bases; unmatched junction nucleotides: 8. CDR1 is GTSNPN and CDR2 is SVGIG in the germline V gene (reference sequence). The CDR3 DNA is TGTGCCGGGGCTCGGGACAGGGCTGAAAAACTGTTTTTT. Translating gives CAGARDRAEKLFF.

The chain couples TRBV4-1 to TRBJ1-1; perhaps TRBD1 as D (6 bases). The CDR3 consists of 15 residues. CDR1 and CDR2 from the germline V gene are MGHRA and YSYEKL. With 4 bases removed from V and 3 bases from J, the gap between germline ends came to 15 bases. The CDR3 DNA follows: TGCGCCAGCAGCCTCAATTGGGGGCAGGACACTGAAGCTTTCTTT. It specifies CASSLNWGQDTEAFF.